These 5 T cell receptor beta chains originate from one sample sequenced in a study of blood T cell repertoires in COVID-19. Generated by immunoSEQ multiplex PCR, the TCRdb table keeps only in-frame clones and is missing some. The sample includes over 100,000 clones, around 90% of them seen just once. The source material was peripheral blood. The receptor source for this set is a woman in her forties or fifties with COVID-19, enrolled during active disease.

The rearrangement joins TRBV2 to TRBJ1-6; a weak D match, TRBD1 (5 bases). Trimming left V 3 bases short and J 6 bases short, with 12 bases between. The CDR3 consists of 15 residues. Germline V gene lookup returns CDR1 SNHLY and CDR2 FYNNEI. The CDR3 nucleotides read TGTGCCAGCAGTGACAGGCAGGGTCCTAATTCACCCCTCCACTTT. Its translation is CASSDRQGPNSPLHF.

CDR3 sequence: CASSIDRQGIGYTF. CDR3 in DNA: TGTGCCAGTAGTATAGATAGACAGGGAATTGGCTACACCTTC. The chain carries TRBV19 and TRBJ1-2, with 7 bases lining up with TRBD1. Per germline, CDR1 LNHDA and CDR2 SQIVND (reference sequence). J lost 7 bases, V lost 0 bases, and 5 bases had no gene match. The length of the CDR3 is 14 residues.

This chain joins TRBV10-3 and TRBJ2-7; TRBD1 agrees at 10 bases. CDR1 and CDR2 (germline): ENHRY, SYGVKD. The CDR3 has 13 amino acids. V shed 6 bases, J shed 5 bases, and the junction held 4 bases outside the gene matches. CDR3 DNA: TGTGCCATCAGGGGGACAGGGGACGACGAGCAGTACTTC. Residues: CAIRGTGDDEQYF.

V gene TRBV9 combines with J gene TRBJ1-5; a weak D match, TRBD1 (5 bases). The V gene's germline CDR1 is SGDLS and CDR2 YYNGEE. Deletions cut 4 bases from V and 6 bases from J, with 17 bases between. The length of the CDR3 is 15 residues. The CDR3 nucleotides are TGTGCCAGCAGCACCCAAGACAGTCCCCTTCAGCCCCAGCATTTT. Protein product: CASSTQDSPLQPQHF.

The CDR3 here is CAWTEGGGTEAFF. Here the CDR3 DNA reads TGTGCCTGGACCGAAGGCGGGGGGACTGAAGCTTTCTTT. V is TRBV30 and J is TRBJ1-1; the D gene is possibly TRBD1 (5 bases). V was pared by 4 bases and J by 5 bases, with 14 bases between. Germline CDR1 reads GTSNPN; CDR2 reads SVGIG (reference sequence). The CDR3 is 13 amino acids.